The T cell receptor (beta chain) under discussion was sequenced for a study of blood T cell repertoires in COVID-19. Study at large: Collection of acute and convalescent COVID-19 samples took place in the United States, Italy and Spain. PBMCs, B-cell-depleted T cells, or T cells provided the cDNA or gDNA that made up the material.

Authors' processing steps: Amplified reference gene primers provided the basis for estimating nucleated cell counts. Assay: immunoSEQ multiplex PCR; the TCRdb copy retains only in-frame clones and omits some. V and J calls and clone size are copied from that table; D and trimming were computed from the DNA. The sample consists of around 71,000 clones, about four fifths of them appearing once. Sequenced material: peripheral blood. The receptor's source is a woman older than 75 with active or convalescent COVID-19.

DNA of the CDR3: TGTGCCAGCAGCGTAGGGACATTCCAAGAGACCCAGTACTTC. Translated, it gives CASSVGTFQETQYF. The chain links TRBV9 to TRBJ2-5; tentatively, D is TRBD1 (5 bases). This CDR3 contains 14 residues. V lost 0 bases and J 1 base, leaving 7 bases between the germline ends. Per germline, CDR1 SGDLS and CDR2 YYNGEE.